These T cell receptor beta chains were read from a single sample in a study of blood T cell repertoires in COVID-19. The repertoire was sequenced with immunoSEQ multiplex PCR; TCRdb's copy has only in-frame clones and lacks some. The repertoire has some 270,000 clones, around 85% of them found once; the top ten carry 9.1%. The specimen sequenced was PBMCs or T cells enriched from blood (not recorded which). Receptors originate from a woman between 45 and 65 years old with acute COVID-19. CDR3s include the opening cysteine and the closing phenylalanine or tryptophan. The D gene is left open where the match is weak.

d_gene: NA; v_gene: TRBV29-1; j_gene: TRBJ1-2; CDR3aa: CSADRDTGSGYTF
d_gene: TRBD1; v_gene: TRBV5-1; j_gene: TRBJ2-7; CDR3aa: CASSLQGVAYEQYF
d_gene: NA; v_gene: TRBV5-1; j_gene: TRBJ2-1; CDR3aa: CASSLGQVVSYNEQFF
d_gene: NA; v_gene: TRBV9; j_gene: TRBJ1-6; CDR3aa: CASSVEQGDTPLHF
d_gene: NA; v_gene: TRBV5-4; j_gene: TRBJ2-7; CDR3aa: CASSLSGNLNEQYF
d_gene: NA; v_gene: TRBV19; j_gene: TRBJ1-2; CDR3aa: CASSLFDRTNYGYTF
d_gene: NA; v_gene: TRBV6-2/TRBV6-3; j_gene: TRBJ1-2; CDR3aa: CASSYGDTGRGYTF
d_gene: NA; v_gene: TRBV12-5; j_gene: TRBJ1-5; CDR3aa: CASAASGISNQPQHF
d_gene: TRBD1; v_gene: TRBV19; j_gene: TRBJ1-5; CDR3aa: CASSRDRDDQPQHF
d_gene: TRBD1; v_gene: TRBV7-6; j_gene: TRBJ1-1; CDR3aa: CASSPLPGQGPEAFF
d_gene: TRBD1; v_gene: TRBV18; j_gene: TRBJ1-1; CDR3aa: CASITAGGLTEAFF
d_gene: TRBD2; v_gene: TRBV3-1/TRBV3-2; j_gene: TRBJ2-7; CDR3aa: CASSQDALSGYSYEQYF